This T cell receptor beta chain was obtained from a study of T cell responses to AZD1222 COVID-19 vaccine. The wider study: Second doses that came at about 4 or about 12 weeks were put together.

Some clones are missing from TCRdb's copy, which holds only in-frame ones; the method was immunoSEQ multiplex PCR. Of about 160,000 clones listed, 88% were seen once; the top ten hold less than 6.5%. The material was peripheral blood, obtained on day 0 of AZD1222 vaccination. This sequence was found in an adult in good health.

The CDR3 nucleotides are TGTGCCAGCAGTTTATGGGGTGGGGCCTTTCCAGATACGCAGTATTTT. It translates to CASSLWGGAFPDTQYF. This chain uses TRBV28 with TRBJ2-3; D may be TRBD1 (5 bases). This CDR3 region has 16 residues. V was cut by 0 bases and J by 4 bases, with 14 bases left in between. Germline values: CDR1 MDHEN, CDR2 SYDVKM. Together with reference TRBV28 and TRBJ2-3, the CDR3 gives the full variable domain: DVKVTQSSRYLVKRTGEKVFLECVQDMDHENMFWYRQDPGLGLRLIYFSYDVKMKEKGDIPEGYSVSREKKERFSLILESASTNQTSMYLCASSLWGGAFPDTQYFGPGTRLTVL.